These 3 T cell receptor beta chains came from one sample sequenced in a study of T cells in Graves' hyperthyroidism and ophthalmopathy. TCR beta CDR3 region amplification was performed from RNA transcripts. The study used the HTBI primer set for a first-round RT-PCR of the TCR CDR3. Via MiXCR, TCRdb re-called the multiplex PCR reads, giving one row per CDR3 protein. The sample lists 350,000 to 450,000 distinct CDR3 sequences, about a sixth occurring once. The sequenced material came from blood. Source of these receptors: a young woman with Graves' hyperthyroidism that later progressed to Graves' ophthalmopathy.

This chain joins TRBV6-2 or TRBV6-3 and TRBJ1-2, with D possibly TRBD1 on 6 matching bases. The CDR3 has 13 residues. Germline assignment: CDR1 MNHEY and CDR2 SVGEGT. With 9 bases removed from V and 0 bases from J, the gap between germline ends came to 11 bases. The CDR3 here is CASRQASNYGYTF. DNA for the CDR3: TGTGCCAGTCGACAGGCATCTAACTATGGCTACACCTTC.

The sample holds many counts of this clonotype. The CDR3 sequence is CASSQDPAGPGETQYF. The CDR3, as DNA: TGTGCCAGCAGCCAAGATCCCGCAGGGCCCGGAGAGACCCAGTACTTC. The chain recombines TRBV4-2 with TRBJ2-5; the D gene is possibly TRBD1 (5 bases). The CDR3 spans 16 residues. The germline V gene encodes CDR1 LGHNA and CDR2 YNFKEQ. The V and J ends lost 0 bases and 4 bases respectively, with 15 bases between them.

This clonotype was seen just once. The J gene is TRBJ2-5, the V gene TRBV3-1, with TRBD2 matching over 7 bases. The CDR3 extends over 16 amino acids. From germline, CDR1 is LGHDT and CDR2 YNNKEL (reference sequence). V lost 0 bases to trimming and J lost 2 bases; unmatched junction nucleotides: 6. CDR3 loop: CASSQDFPGGQETQYF. In DNA form, the CDR3 reads TGTGCCAGCAGCCAAGATTTTCCGGGGGGTCAAGAGACCCAGTACTTC.